These 21 T cell receptor beta chains were sequenced from one sample in a study of patients and donors after allogeneic stem cell transplantation. One entry per CDR3 protein, called by TCRdb with MiXCR from the RT-PCR reads. The sample lists fewer than 250,000 distinct CDR3 sequences; roughly 13% were seen once. Specimen: blood, either unsorted or a sorted T cell fraction (not recorded which). The receptor source for this set is a human donor who was either an allogeneic HSCT recipient or a stem cell or donor lymphocyte infusion donor (not recorded which). It is not recorded whose cells these are; they may come from a transplant donor.

The CDR3 bases are TGCAGTGCCGCATCGACAGAACATTCCGATACGCAGTATTTT. This encodes CSAASTEHSDTQYF. V gene TRBV20-1 combines with J gene TRBJ2-3; maybe TRBD1 (5 bases). The CDR3 totals 14 residues. V lost 6 bases and J 6 bases, leaving 19 bases between the germline ends. The V gene's germline CDR1 is DFQATT and CDR2 SNEGSKA (reference sequence).

In its sample, this clonotype was seen a few times. The chain carries TRBV6-1 and TRBJ1-5; possibly TRBD1 for D (5 bases). Trimming pared 6 bases from V and 2 bases from J, leaving 17 bases between. The CDR3 is 16 amino acids. In germline, CDR1 is MNHNS, CDR2 SASEGT. The CDR3 reads CASRGSELGGNQPQHF. In DNA, the CDR3 is TGTGCCAGCAGGGGGTCGGAATTAGGGGGCAATCAGCCCCAGCATTTT.

This clonotype has only a few counts. This chain joins TRBV5-6 and TRBJ1-3, with D perhaps matching TRBD1 (5 bases). CDR3 length: 15 amino acids. In germline, CDR1 is SGHDT, CDR2 YYEEEE. V lost 6 bases, J lost 1 base, and 14 bases lay in between. The CDR3 protein is CASNGGVRSGNTIYF. CDR3 DNA sequence: TGTGCCAGCAACGGGGGGGTTCGGTCTGGAAACACCATATATTTT.

This clonotype was seen ten or more times. The V gene is TRBV9, the J gene TRBJ1-2; 7 bases fit TRBD1. The V gene end was trimmed by 4 bases and the J gene end by 4 bases; junction bases not matched to a gene: 7. Germline V gene sequence: CDR1 SGDLS, CDR2 YYNGEE. The CDR3 is 14 amino acids. The CDR3 coding sequence is TGTGCCAGCAGCACCCGACAGGGCCGCTATGGCTACACCTTC. Its protein product is CASSTRQGRYGYTF.

This clonotype was seen a few times. This rearrangement joins TRBV6-5 to TRBJ2-7; the D call may be TRBD1 or TRBD2 (5 bases each). The CDR3 covers 12 residues. Trimming took 5 bases from V and 7 from J, leaving 12 bases between them. Germline V gene data show CDR1 as MNHEY and CDR2 as SVGAGI. The CDR3: CASSANWGEQYF. The DNA for the CDR3 is TGTGCCAGCAGTGCCAATTGGGGGGAGCAGTACTTC.

A few counts support this clonotype. V usage is TRBV6-1 and J usage is TRBJ2-1; 9 bases map to TRBD2. CDR3 length: 15 amino acids. The ends lost 6 bases at V and 2 bases at J; junction bases unmatched: 5. The germline V gene has CDR1 MNHNS and CDR2 SASEGT. CDR3 sequence (DNA): TGTGCCAGCAGGTCGTCTAGCGGGACCTACAATGAGCAGTTCTTC. Amino acid sequence: CASRSSSGTYNEQFF.

V and J are TRBV10-3 and TRBJ2-2; TRBD2 matches at 9 bases. This CDR3 is 15 amino acids long. The germline gives CDR1 ENHRY, CDR2 SYGVKD. With V trimmed by 2 bases and J by 5 bases, 3 bases remained unmatched. CDR3 amino acids: CAISETSGFTGELFF. The CDR3 DNA is TGTGCCATCAGTGAGACTAGCGGGTTTACCGGGGAGCTGTTTTTT.

In this sample, this clonotype turned up a few times. CDR3 DNA sequence: TGTGCCAGCAGGAAAGGACTAGCGGGCCACGAGCAGTACTTC. Protein product: CASRKGLAGHEQYF. V gene TRBV3-1 combines with J gene TRBJ2-7; 11 bases line up with TRBD2. After removal of 6 bases from V and 5 bases from J, the junction contained 6 bases not matched to a gene. Per the germline V gene, CDR1 is LGHDT and CDR2 is YNNKEL (reference sequence). The CDR3 loop spans 14 amino acids.

The chain has TRBV6-1 and TRBJ2-7; 7 positions match TRBD1. This CDR3 has 13 residues. CDR1 and CDR2 from the germline V gene are MNHNS and SASEGT. V shed 5 bases, J shed 3 bases, and the junction held 4 bases outside the gene matches. The CDR3 reads CASSTHRGYEQYF. CDR3 in DNA: TGTGCCAGCAGTACGCACAGGGGCTACGAGCAGTACTTC.

Only one count was recorded for this clonotype. The chain has TRBV5-5 and TRBJ1-1; no definite D call. Trimming removed 4 bases from V and 5 bases from J, with 12 bases in between. This CDR3 has 13 residues. Germline V gene lookup returns CDR1 SGHKS and CDR2 YYEKEE (reference sequence). The CDR3 reads CASSNGMGTEAFF. For the CDR3, the DNA is TGTGCCAGCAGCAACGGCATGGGGACTGAAGCTTTCTTT.

This chain uses TRBV27 with TRBJ1-6; possibly TRBD1 for D (5 bases). Germline CDR1 is MNHEY and CDR2 is SMNVEV (reference sequence). Trimming stripped 4 bases from V and 7 bases from J, with 14 bases between. This CDR3 region has 15 residues. The CDR3 sequence: CASSSQRDGNSPLHF. The CDR3 nucleotides read TGTGCCAGCAGTTCTCAAAGGGACGGGAATTCACCCCTCCACTTT.

This clonotype was seen a few times. The rearrangement uses TRBV5-1 and TRBJ2-7, with 8 nucleotides matching TRBD2. Trimming at V came to 4 bases and at J to 2 bases, leaving 8 bases not matched to a gene. In germline, CDR1 is SGHRS, CDR2 YFSETQ. There are 15 residues in the CDR3. CDR3 DNA: TGCGCCAGCAGCCCGGGAGGGCTAGCGCCCTACGAGCAGTACTTC. Its protein product is CASSPGGLAPYEQYF.

This clonotype was counted at least ten times. The rearrangement joins TRBV25-1 to TRBJ1-1, with D possibly TRBD1 on 6 matching bases. The CDR3 totals 14 residues. Deletions cut 2 bases from V and 4 bases from J, with 11 bases between. Per the germline V gene, CDR1 is MGHDK and CDR2 is SYGVNS. The CDR3 sequence is CASSENRDGTEAFF. The CDR3, as DNA: TGTGCCAGCAGTGAAAACAGGGACGGCACTGAAGCTTTCTTT.

The chain links TRBV9 to TRBJ2-3; 11 bases map to TRBD2. The V segment lost 4 bases and the J segment 2 bases; nucleotides outside the gene matches: 3. The CDR3 totals 15 residues. CDR1 is SGDLS, CDR2 YYNGEE, per germline. CDR3 DNA sequence: TGTGCCAGCAGCTTTAGCGGGGGGGCCACAGATACGCAGTATTTT. The encoded protein is CASSFSGGATDTQYF.

The rearrangement uses TRBV19 and TRBJ2-3; a possible D gene is TRBD2 (6 bases). Per germline, CDR1 LNHDA and CDR2 SQIVND (reference sequence). Trimming stripped 3 bases from V and 6 bases from J, with 16 bases between. The CDR3 runs to 15 residues. CDR3 protein: CASSIGGGGGDTQYF. In nucleotides, the CDR3 is TGTGCCAGTAGTATCGGGGGTGGAGGCGGGGATACGCAGTATTTT.

The V and J genes are TRBV4-1 and TRBJ2-7; no clear D gene. CDR1 and CDR2 from the germline V gene are MGHRA and YSYEKL. V lost 1 base to trimming and J lost 0 bases, with 7 bases between them. This CDR3 region has 14 residues. The CDR3 DNA reads as TGCGCCAGCAGCCAAGGTCTCCTCTCCTACGAGCAGTACTTC. This sequence encodes CASSQGLLSYEQYF.

On this clonotype: One end of the junction varies from germline; a read error may be responsible. This chain connects TRBV4-3 to TRBJ2-1; TRBD1 agrees at 10 bases. This CDR3 contains 16 residues. Per the germline V gene, CDR1 is LGHNA and CDR2 is YSLEER. DNA of the CDR3: TGCGTCAGCAGCCAAGAGGGACAGGGGTTACGAAATGAGCAGTTCTTC. It translates to CVSSQEGQGLRNEQFF.

This clonotype was recorded many times. The J gene is TRBJ2-1, the V gene TRBV7-3; 9 bases line up with TRBD2. With 3 bases clipped from V and 2 bases from J, the junction kept 2 bases outside the gene matches. This CDR3 spans 15 amino acids. The V gene's germline CDR1 is SGHTA and CDR2 FQGTGA. The chain's CDR3 is CASSLGGGAYNEQFF. The CDR3 bases are TGTGCCAGCAGCTTGGGCGGGGGGGCCTACAATGAGCAGTTCTTC. The full variable domain, its missing parts supplied by reference TRBV7-3 and TRBJ2-1, is GAGVSQTPSNKVTEKGKYVELRCDPISGHTALYWYRQSLGQGPEFLIYFQGTGAADDSGLPNDRFFAVRPEGSVSTLKIQRTERGDSAVYLCASSLGGGAYNEQFFGPGTRLTVL.

With respect to this clonotype: A clone one base away is much larger, so this may be a read error. V gene TRBV7-2 combines with J gene TRBJ2-1; no clear D gene. Germline V gives CDR1 SGHTA, CDR2 FQGNSA. The CDR3 runs 11 residues. V was clipped by 2 bases and J by 8 bases, with 4 bases between them. The CDR3, as DNA: TGTGCCAGCAGCTTAAATTATGAGCAGTTCTTC. Its protein product is CASSLNYEQFF.

This chain connects TRBV4-3 to TRBJ2-7, with a weak D call TRBD2 (6 bases). V was cut by 3 bases and J by 3 bases, with 9 bases left in between. The germline CDR1 and CDR2 sequences are LGHNA and YSLEER. The CDR3 sequence is 13 residues long. The CDR3 reads CASSQSAGYEQYF. The DNA for the CDR3 is TGCGCCAGCAGCCAGTCAGCGGGCTACGAGCAGTACTTC.

The chain employs TRBV19 and TRBJ2-7, with a possible D match to TRBD2 (6 bases). V was pared by 5 bases and J by 2 bases, with 16 bases between. CDR1 and CDR2 from the germline V gene are LNHDA and SQIVND (reference sequence). The CDR3 consists of 15 residues. CDR3 residues: CASSESLASPYEQYF. CDR3 in DNA: TGTGCCAGTAGTGAGAGCCTAGCGAGCCCCTACGAGCAGTACTTC.